A single sample is the source of the 30 T cell receptor beta chains below, sequenced in a study of shared clonotypes between healthy human individuals. Some clones are missing from TCRdb's copy, which holds only in-frame ones; the method was immunoSEQ multiplex PCR. The sample contains millions of clones, roughly 94% of which appear only once. Input material: naive CD4+ T cells sorted from blood. The subset denotes: CD45RA+ positively selected. Every receptor here comes from a man aged 18 to 29 in good health.

V is TRBV30 and J is TRBJ2-7; D may be TRBD2 (6 bases). V lost 6 bases to trimming and J lost 2 bases, with 11 bases between them. The V gene's germline CDR1 is GTSNPN and CDR2 SVGIG (reference sequence). The CDR3 loop spans 12 amino acids. CDR3 protein: CACSGLAYEQYF. In DNA, the CDR3 is TGTGCCTGTTCGGGACTGGCCTACGAGCAGTACTTC.

This chain connects TRBV4-1 to TRBJ1-1; possible D gene TRBD1, 5 bases. The ends were cut back, 1 base at V and 10 bases at J, with 13 bases in the middle. Germline CDR1 and CDR2: MGHRA and YSYEKL. This CDR3 has 13 amino acids. The CDR3 DNA follows: TGCGCCAGCAGCCAAGTTGTTGGGGGGGTAGCTTTCTTT. This gives the protein CASSQVVGGVAFF.

The rearrangement uses TRBV5-4 and TRBJ1-2, with 10 bases that match TRBD1. The CDR3 extends over 14 amino acids. CDR1 SGHNT and CDR2 YYREEE come from the germline V gene (reference sequence). Trimming took 2 bases from V and 10 from J; bases not matched to a gene: 8. The CDR3 loop is CASSFDRGPWDYTF. The CDR3 bases are TGTGCCAGCAGCTTCGACAGGGGGCCGTGGGACTACACCTTC.

The chain joins TRBV10-1 to TRBJ1-2, with 8 positions matching TRBD1. With 0 bases clipped from V and 8 bases from J, the junction kept 8 bases outside the gene matches. CDR3 length equals 15 residues. Germline assignment: CDR1 WNHNN and CDR2 SYGVQD (reference sequence). For the CDR3, the DNA is TGCGCCAGCAGTGAGTCAGACAGGGGTTTAAGGGGCTACACCTTC. Its protein product is CASSESDRGLRGYTF.

Note on this clone: The same CDR3 is also encoded by other DNA sequences in this sample. The V gene is TRBV6-5, the J gene TRBJ1-1; D gene unclear. Trimming removed 0 bases at V and 2 bases at J, with 4 bases between. Per the germline V gene, CDR1 is MNHEY and CDR2 is SVGAGI. CDR3 length: 13 amino acids. The CDR3 reads CASSYSINTEAFF. CDR3 coding DNA: TGTGCCAGCAGTTACTCGATCAACACTGAAGCTTTCTTT.

The V and J genes are TRBV6-6 and TRBJ2-1; weak D call: TRBD2 (6 bases). With 5 bases removed from V and 9 bases from J, the gap between germline ends came to 17 bases. The germline CDR1 and CDR2 sequences are MNHNY and SVGAGI (reference sequence). The CDR3 length is 14 residues. The chain's CDR3 is CASSRLGGIGEQFF. CDR3 DNA sequence: TGTGCCAGCAGTCGACTCGGGGGAATTGGTGAGCAGTTCTTC.

This clone appeared a single time. This sequence joins TRBV11-2 and TRBJ2-5, with 8 bases lining up with TRBD1. The CDR3 consists of 15 residues. V gave up 4 bases and J gave up 2 bases; unmatched junction bases: 6. The V gene's germline CDR1 is SGHAT and CDR2 FQNNGV. In DNA form, the CDR3 reads TGTGCCAGCAGCTCGGGACAGGCACCTCAAGAGACCCAGTACTTC. It codes for CASSSGQAPQETQYF. The full variable domain, rest sourced from reference TRBV11-2 and TRBJ2-5, is EAGVAQSPRYKIIEKRQSVAFWCNPISGHATLYWYQQILGQGPKLLIQFQNNGVVDDSQLPKDRFSAERLKGVDSTLKIQPAKLEDSAVYLCASSSGQAPQETQYFGPGTRLLVL.

With regard to this clone: A single base separates this from a much larger clone, so it may be a read error. The rearrangement uses TRBV7-9 and TRBJ1-2; 7 bases are shared with TRBD1. Germline V gene sequence: CDR1 SEHNR, CDR2 FQNEAQ (reference sequence). The CDR3 consists of 13 residues. V shed 5 bases, J shed 2 bases, and the junction held 2 bases outside the gene matches. The CDR3 region has the DNA TGTGCCAGCAGCGTACAGGGGAACTATGGCTACACCTTC. Residues: CASSVQGNYGYTF.

V and J are TRBV19 and TRBJ2-7; unclear D gene. Germline lookup yields CDR1 LNHDA and CDR2 SQIVND (reference sequence). Trimming removed 3 bases from V and 5 bases from J, with 11 bases in between. The CDR3 is made up of 13 amino acids. The CDR3 nucleotides are TGTGCCAGTAGTATTATGCCCGGCCACGAGCAGTACTTC. It yields the protein CASSIMPGHEQYF.

J is TRBJ2-7 and V is TRBV19, with D perhaps given as TRBD1 or TRBD2 (5 bases each). Germline V gene sequence: CDR1 LNHDA, CDR2 SQIVND (reference sequence). The CDR3 spans 12 residues. Trimming stripped 5 bases from V and 5 bases from J, with 10 bases between. CDR3 residues: CASSAQGDEQYF. As DNA, the CDR3 is TGTGCCAGTAGTGCCCAGGGAGACGAGCAGTACTTC.

V is TRBV5-1 and J is TRBJ2-1; 7 nucleotides match TRBD1. The germline CDR1 and CDR2 sequences are SGHRS and YFSETQ. The CDR3 spans 13 residues. V lost 4 bases to trimming and J lost 7 bases; unmatched junction nucleotides: 5. The CDR3 nucleotides are TGCGCCAGCAGCCGGGACAGTGGGAATGAGCAGTTCTTC. This codes for CASSRDSGNEQFF.

V usage is TRBV11-2 and J usage is TRBJ2-2; the D gene is possibly TRBD1 (5 bases). Trimming shortened V by 6 bases and J by 7 bases, and 9 bases separated the two germline ends. The CDR3 extends over 12 amino acids. Germline CDR1 reads SGHAT; CDR2 reads FQNNGV. The CDR3 sequence: CASRHRSGELFF. The CDR3 DNA reads TGTGCCAGCAGGCACAGGAGCGGGGAGCTGTTTTTT.

The V gene is TRBV11-3, the J gene TRBJ2-5; TRBD2 agrees at 8 bases. Germline V gives CDR1 SGHNT, CDR2 YENEEA. V lost 5 bases and J lost 5; bases outside the gene matches: 13. CDR3 size: 16 residues. The CDR3 loop is CASSIGTRHPGETQYF. CDR3 in DNA: TGTGCCAGCAGCATCGGGACTAGACATCCGGGCGAGACCCAGTACTTC.

Worth noting for this clone: An end of the junction differs from the germline gene, which may be a read error. This chain links TRBV6-5 with TRBJ2-7; 7 nucleotides align to TRBD1. Germline V gene lookup returns CDR1 MNHEY and CDR2 SVGAGI. The CDR3 loop spans 15 amino acids. In DNA, the CDR3 is TGTGCCAGCAGTGACTCGACAGGGATAGCCTACGAGCAGTACTTC. This sequence encodes CASSDSTGIAYEQYF.

The chain combines TRBV5-1 with TRBJ1-1; perhaps TRBD1 as D (6 bases). The CDR3 totals 13 residues. V dropped 5 bases and J dropped 4 bases, with 12 bases sitting between them. Germline V gene data show CDR1 as SGHRS and CDR2 as YFSETQ. CDR3 in DNA: TGCGCCAGCAGTCAGGGGCCGGGCACTGAAGCTTTCTTT. Translating it yields CASSQGPGTEAFF.

The chain links TRBV12-2 to TRBJ1-1. TRBV12-2 is a pseudogene segment. The CDR3 length is 14 residues. The CDR3, as DNA: TGTGCAAGTCGCTTAGCGACGCGGCCATCTGAAGCTTTCTTT. It codes for CASRLATRPSEAFF.

The chain employs TRBV6-5 and TRBJ1-5; tentative D call: TRBD1 (6 bases). CDR3 size: 15 residues. CDR1 is MNHEY and CDR2 is SVGAGI in the germline V gene. V lost 6 bases and J 3 bases, leaving 15 bases between the germline ends. CDR3 DNA sequence: TGTGCCAGCAGCCACAGGGCACAGAACAATCAGCCCCAGCATTTT. This sequence encodes CASSHRAQNNQPQHF.

This clone was seen just once. This chain links TRBV6-5 with TRBJ1-2, with 11 bases identical to TRBD1. CDR1 is MNHEY, CDR2 SVGAGI, per germline. Trimming cost V 6 bases and J 4 bases; bases outside gene matches: 7. The CDR3 covers 15 residues. In DNA form, the CDR3 reads TGTGCCAGCAGCCGGGACAGGGGGTCCGGCTATGGCTACACCTTC. It specifies CASSRDRGSGYGYTF.

The V gene is TRBV7-2, the J gene TRBJ2-3; 7 bases line up with TRBD2. With V trimmed by 1 base and J by 2 bases, 6 bases remained unmatched. This CDR3 contains 16 residues. Germline lookup yields CDR1 SGHTA and CDR2 FQGNSA. CDR3 in amino acids: CASSLGGSGVTDTQYF. CDR3 coding DNA: TGTGCCAGCAGCTTAGGCGGGAGCGGGGTCACAGATACGCAGTATTTT.

V and J are TRBV7-2 and TRBJ2-3; D is unclear. Trimming took off 2 bases at V and 0 bases at J, with 6 bases between the two ends. The CDR3 runs to 14 residues. The V gene's germline CDR1 is SGHTA and CDR2 FQGNSA. The CDR3 DNA sequence: TGTGCCAGCAGCTTAACAGTTAGCACAGATACGCAGTATTTT. Translation gives CASSLTVSTDTQYF.

As DNA, the CDR3 is TGCGCCAGCAGCTTGGACAACGCGAACACCGGGGAGCTGTTTTTT. Its protein is CASSLDNANTGELFF. The chain carries TRBV5-1 and TRBJ2-2, with D unresolved. CDR3 length equals 15 residues. Germline V gene data show CDR1 as SGHRS and CDR2 as YFSETQ. Trimming stripped 0 bases from V and 0 bases from J, with 6 bases between.

The chain combines TRBV2 with TRBJ2-5; 8 bases are a match to TRBD2. This CDR3 is built from 14 residues. The J segment lost 5 bases and the V segment lost 5 bases, leaving 7 bases of the junction unmatched. Germline V lookup: CDR1 SNHLY, CDR2 FYNNEI. The CDR3 region has the DNA TGTGCCAGCAGTCGTTCGGGGGGGCCTGAGACCCAGTACTTC. As protein: CASSRSGGPETQYF.

The sample holds a few counts of this clone. Other DNA sequences from this sample encode an identical CDR3 as well. The chain combines TRBV10-3 with TRBJ1-1; 8 bases line up with TRBD1. Germline V gene sequence: CDR1 ENHRY, CDR2 SYGVKD. The CDR3 has 13 residues. The V gene end was trimmed by 6 bases and the J gene end by 1 base; junction bases not matched to a gene: 1. The CDR3 spells CAISDRGNTEAFF. The CDR3 region has the DNA TGTGCCATCAGCGACAGGGGGAACACTGAAGCTTTCTTT.

This clone was counted a single time. The chain is built from TRBV11-3 and TRBJ2-3, with TRBD2 as a possible D gene (5 bases). The ends were cut back, 1 base at V and 9 bases at J, with 5 bases in the middle. CDR1 and CDR2 from the germline V gene are SGHNT and YENEEA. This CDR3 comprises 11 residues. CDR3 region: CASSLGGTQYF. The CDR3 region has the DNA TGTGCCAGCAGCTTAGGCGGGACGCAGTATTTT.

The chain recombines TRBV30 with TRBJ2-7; weak D call: TRBD2 (6 bases). The CDR3 length is 12 residues. The germline gives CDR1 GTSNPN, CDR2 SVGIG (reference sequence). The germline V and J ends were trimmed by 5 bases and 0 bases, with 8 bases remaining between them. Here the CDR3 reads CAWAGNSYEQYF. CDR3 in DNA: TGTGCCTGGGCGGGGAACTCCTACGAGCAGTACTTC.

This chain links TRBV13 with TRBJ2-5; D unresolved. Trimming pared 5 bases from V and 4 bases from J, leaving 8 bases between. CDR3 length: 12 amino acids. In germline, CDR1 is PRHDT, CDR2 FYEKMQ (reference sequence). The CDR3 loop reads CASSRPPETQYF. The CDR3 coding sequence is TGTGCCAGCAGCCGCCCTCCAGAGACCCAGTACTTC.

The V call is TRBV11-3, the J call TRBJ2-1, with TRBD2 matching 7 bases. The CDR3 totals 15 residues. Losses at the gene ends were 5 bases for V and 4 bases for J; bases not matched to a gene: 8. Germline CDR1 reads SGHNT; CDR2 reads YENEEA. This chain's CDR3 is CASSPRSGDYNEQFF. As DNA, the CDR3 is TGTGCCAGCAGCCCCCGGAGCGGGGATTACAATGAGCAGTTCTTC.

Remarks on this clone: Other DNA sequences in the sample encode the same CDR3. The genes are TRBV18 and TRBJ2-7; D remains ambiguous. Per germline, CDR1 KGHSH and CDR2 LQKENI. The CDR3 consists of 13 residues. Trimming left V 0 bases short and J 2 bases short, with 5 bases between. The DNA of the CDR3 is TGTGCCAGCTCACCACCAGGGCCCTACGAGCAGTACTTC. It specifies CASSPPGPYEQYF.

The genes are TRBV2 and TRBJ2-7, with D tentatively TRBD1 or TRBD2 (5 bases each). Germline V lookup: CDR1 SNHLY, CDR2 FYNNEI. This CDR3 spans 13 amino acids. V was trimmed by 7 bases and J by 5 bases, leaving 15 bases between them. Here the CDR3 reads CASKAGRFDEQYF. Here the CDR3 DNA reads TGTGCCAGCAAGGCAGGGAGATTTGACGAGCAGTACTTC.

Comments on this clone: A much larger clone differs from this one at a single base, so this may be a read error. This specimen includes other DNA sequences encoding the same CDR3. The J gene is TRBJ1-1, the V gene TRBV6-1; TRBD1 might be the D (6 bases). CDR3 length equals 13 residues. V lost 5 bases to trimming and J lost 1 base, with 8 bases between them. CDR1 MNHNS and CDR2 SASEGT come from the germline V gene. CDR3 DNA: TGTGCCAGCAGTAACAGGGAGAACACTGAAGCTTTCTTT. It translates to CASSNRENTEAFF.